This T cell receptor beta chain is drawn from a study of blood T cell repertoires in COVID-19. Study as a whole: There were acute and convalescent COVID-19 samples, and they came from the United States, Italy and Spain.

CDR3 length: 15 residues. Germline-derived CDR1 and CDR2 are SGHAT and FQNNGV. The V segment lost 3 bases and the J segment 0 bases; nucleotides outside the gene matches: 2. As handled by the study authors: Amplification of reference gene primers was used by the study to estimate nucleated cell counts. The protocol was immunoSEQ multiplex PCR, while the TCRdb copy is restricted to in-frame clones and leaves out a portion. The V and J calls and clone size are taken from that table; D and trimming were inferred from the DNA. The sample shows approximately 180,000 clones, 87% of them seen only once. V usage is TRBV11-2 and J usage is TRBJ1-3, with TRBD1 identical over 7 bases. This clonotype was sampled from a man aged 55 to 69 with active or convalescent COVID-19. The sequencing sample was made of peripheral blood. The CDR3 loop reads CASSFDRASGNTIYF. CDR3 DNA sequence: TGTGCCAGCAGCTTCGACAGGGCCTCTGGAAACACCATATATTTT.